The 5 T cell receptor beta chains in this list originate from one sample, sequenced in a study of T cell responses to AZD1222 COVID-19 vaccine (dated by TCRdb to about 2021). Libraries were prepared through the immunoSEQ multiplex PCR assay. Imported from immuneACCESS, the table was reduced by TCRdb to in-frame sequences with V and J called. These copies leave out some clones; in studies compared against another copy, an unresolved V gene accounts for under half, and the cause of the remainder is not known. This sample is represented by 180,000 or so clones; approximately 91% of them were singletons. The ten largest clones add up to about 1.9% of the sample. Read against the paper, the sample's time point label means: about 28 days (+/-7) after the second vaccine dose. This sample comprised peripheral blood, obtained 28 days after the second AZD1222 dose. The receptor set was obtained from an adult who received the AZD1222 COVID-19 vaccine.

The rearrangement links TRBV7-9 to TRBJ1-5, with D maybe TRBD1 (6 bases). In germline, CDR1 is SEHNR, CDR2 FQNEAQ (reference sequence). V dropped 0 bases and J dropped 4 bases, with 16 bases sitting between them. The CDR3 is 17 residues long. CDR3 DNA sequence: TGTGCCAGCAGCTTAGCTACAGGGTACTCACCTAATCAGCCCCAGCATTTT. It translates to CASSLATGYSPNQPQHF. Based on the CDR3 plus reference TRBV7-9 and TRBJ1-5, the full variable domain is DTGVSQNPRHKITKRGQNVTFRCDPISEHNRLYWYRQTLGQGPEFLTYFQNEAQLEKSRLLSDRFSAERPKGSFSTLEIQRTEQGDSAMYLCASSLATGYSPNQPQHFGDGTRLSIL.

The chain couples TRBV7-6 to TRBJ2-1; 8 bases match TRBD2. V lost 0 bases, J lost 0 bases, and 7 bases stayed unmatched. Per germline, CDR1 SGHVS and CDR2 FNYEAQ. There are 18 residues in the CDR3. The CDR3 sequence is CASSLAASGSSSYNEQFF. The CDR3 bases are TGTGCCAGCAGCTTAGCAGCTAGCGGGTCCAGCTCCTACAATGAGCAGTTCTTC.

In DNA, the CDR3 is TGTGCCAGCAGCGTAGCAGAGGGTGGGAGGGAGGAGCAGTTCTTC. It translates to CASSVAEGGREEQFF. The genes are TRBV9 and TRBJ2-1, with 7 bases lining up with TRBD2. This CDR3 contains 15 residues. Germline V gene lookup returns CDR1 SGDLS and CDR2 YYNGEE. Germline trimming cut 0 bases from V and 10 bases from J; bases unmatched to any gene: 10. Drawing the rest from reference TRBV9 and TRBJ2-1, the complete variable domain is DSGVTQTPKHLITATGQRVTLRCSPRSGDLSVYWYQQSLDQGLQFLIQYYNGEERAKGNILERFSAQQFPDLHSELNLSSLELGDSALYFCASSVAEGGREEQFFGPGTRLTVL.

This chain joins TRBV5-1 and TRBJ2-3, with TRBD2 matching 9 bases. The CDR3 spans 16 residues. Losses at the gene ends were 0 bases for V and 5 bases for J; bases not matched to a gene: 7. The germline gives CDR1 SGHRS, CDR2 YFSETQ. Here the CDR3 DNA reads TGCGCCAGCAGCTTGGTTGTAGCGGGGGAAATAGATACGCAGTATTTT. Translated: CASSLVVAGEIDTQYF.

The J gene is TRBJ2-1, the V gene TRBV7-2; D ambiguous. The CDR3 loop spans 15 amino acids. CDR1 SGHTA and CDR2 FQGNSA come from the germline V gene. Trimming left V 5 bases short and J 4 bases short, with 15 bases between. CDR3 DNA sequence: TGTGCCAGCAGCCCCCTCTCAACAGATTACAATGAGCAGTTCTTC. This codes for CASSPLSTDYNEQFF.